These T cell receptor beta chains were read from a single sample in a study of Ad26.COV2.S vaccination and SARS-CoV-2 variants. The assay was immunoSEQ multiplex PCR, and TCRdb's table has in-frame clones only and misses some. Of about 350,000 clones listed, around 83% are singletons. The material was peripheral blood, obtained in a trial of Ad26.COV2.S vaccine versus placebo. These receptors came from a person between 18 and 59 years old who received the Ad26.COV2.S COVID-19 vaccine or a placebo. CDR3s include the opening cysteine and the closing phenylalanine or tryptophan. D genes are given only for firm matches. Some rows have no size entry. The others give once, few or many, or a class for an expanded clone.

d_call clone_size j_call v_call cdr3_nt cdr3_aa
TRBD1 - TRBJ2-4 TRBV19 TGTGCCAGTAGTGTTCCGGGACAGGGGATACTAGCCAAAAACATTCAGTACTTC CASSVPGQGILAKNIQYF
- - TRBJ2-5 TRBV27 TGTGCCAGCAGTCGTGGGTACCAAGAGACCCAGTACTTC CASSRGYQETQYF
- few TRBJ1-5 TRBV2 TGTGCCAGCAGCTTCATAGGCAATCAGCCCCAGCATTTT CASSFIGNQPQHF
- - TRBJ2-7 TRBV6-5 TGTGCCAGCAGTTACCCCGCGAGCTCCTACGAGCAGTACTTC CASSYPASSYEQYF
TRBD1 - TRBJ2-1 TRBV14 TGTGCCAGCAGCCAAGATCAGAGGGACAGGGTATACAATGAGCAGTTCTTC CASSQDQRDRVYNEQFF
TRBD1 - TRBJ1-4 TRBV5-4 TGTGCCAGCAGCTCCACACGGGACAGGGCCGAAAAACTGTTTTTT CASSSTRDRAEKLFF
- - TRBJ2-7 TRBV12-3/TRBV12-4 TGTGCCAGCAGTTTGGGGGGTCCCTACGAGCAGTACTTC CASSLGGPYEQYF
- - TRBJ2-7 TRBV7-6 TGTGCCAGCAGCTTAATCGGGACCACCTCCAAGCAGTACTTC CASSLIGTTSKQYF
TRBD2 - TRBJ2-7 TRBV27 TGTGCCAGCAGTTTATCGGGAAGCGGGAGTGGTTACGAGCAGTACTTC CASSLSGSGSGYEQYF
- - TRBJ2-7 TRBV18 TGTGCCAGCTCACTCCCTGGCGAGCAGTACTTC CASSLPGEQYF
TRBD1 - TRBJ1-1 TRBV7-6 TGTGCCAGCAGCCTGACCGGGACAGGGATCACTGAAGCTTTCTTT CASSLTGTGITEAFF
- - TRBJ2-1 TRBV18 TGTGCCAGCTCACCATACAGCGATGAGCAGTTCTTC CASSPYSDEQFF
- many TRBJ2-2 TRBV7-9 TGTGCCAGCAGTCCCCCCTTTCGGGCGAGCACCGGGGAGCTGTTTTTT CASSPPFRASTGELFF
- - TRBJ2-5 TRBV13 TGTGCCAGCAGCCTCATCCCGGGTCCCCGGGAGACCCAGTACTTC CASSLIPGPRETQYF
TRBD1 - TRBJ2-7 TRBV7-8 TGTGCCAGCAGCTTGGGACAGGGGGGAGCCTACGAGCAGTACTTC CASSLGQGGAYEQYF
TRBD1 - TRBJ2-7 TRBV9 TGTGCCAGCAGCGTAGGGGCCCCGGGACAGGGCTACGAGCAGTACTTC CASSVGAPGQGYEQYF
- - TRBJ2-3 TRBV27 TGTGCCAGCAGTTTATCCCTATCAGGGGCAGATACGCAGTATTTT CASSLSLSGADTQYF
TRBD2 - TRBJ2-3 TRBV15 TGTGCCACCCTTGAGGGCGGGAGAGACACAGATACGCAGTATTTT CATLEGGRDTDTQYF
TRBD1 - TRBJ2-1 TRBV7-8 TGTGCCAGCAGCATGACCTCGACAGGGGGCGCGTACAATGAGCAGTTCTTC CASSMTSTGGAYNEQFF
TRBD2 - TRBJ2-3 TRBV18 TGTGCCAGCTCACCGCGGGAGCGCAGCACAGATACGCAGTATTTT CASSPRERSTDTQYF